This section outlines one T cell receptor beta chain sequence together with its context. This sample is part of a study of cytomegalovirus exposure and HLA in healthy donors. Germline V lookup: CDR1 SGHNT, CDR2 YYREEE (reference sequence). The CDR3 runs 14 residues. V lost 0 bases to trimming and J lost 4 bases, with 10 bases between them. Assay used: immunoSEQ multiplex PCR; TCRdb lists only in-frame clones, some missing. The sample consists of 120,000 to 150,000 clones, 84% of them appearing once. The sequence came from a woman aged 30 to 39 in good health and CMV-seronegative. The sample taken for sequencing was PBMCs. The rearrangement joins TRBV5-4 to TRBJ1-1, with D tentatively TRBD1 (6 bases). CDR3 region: CASSLVGGRTEAFF. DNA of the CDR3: TGTGCCAGCAGCTTGGTGGGGGGGCGCACTGAAGCTTTCTTT. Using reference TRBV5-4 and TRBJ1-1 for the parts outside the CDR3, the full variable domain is ETGVTQSPTHLIKTRGQQVTLRCSSQSGHNTVSWYQQALGQGPQFIFQYYREEENGRGNFPPRFSGLQFPNYSSELNVNALELDDSALYLCASSLVGGRTEAFFGQGTRLTVV.